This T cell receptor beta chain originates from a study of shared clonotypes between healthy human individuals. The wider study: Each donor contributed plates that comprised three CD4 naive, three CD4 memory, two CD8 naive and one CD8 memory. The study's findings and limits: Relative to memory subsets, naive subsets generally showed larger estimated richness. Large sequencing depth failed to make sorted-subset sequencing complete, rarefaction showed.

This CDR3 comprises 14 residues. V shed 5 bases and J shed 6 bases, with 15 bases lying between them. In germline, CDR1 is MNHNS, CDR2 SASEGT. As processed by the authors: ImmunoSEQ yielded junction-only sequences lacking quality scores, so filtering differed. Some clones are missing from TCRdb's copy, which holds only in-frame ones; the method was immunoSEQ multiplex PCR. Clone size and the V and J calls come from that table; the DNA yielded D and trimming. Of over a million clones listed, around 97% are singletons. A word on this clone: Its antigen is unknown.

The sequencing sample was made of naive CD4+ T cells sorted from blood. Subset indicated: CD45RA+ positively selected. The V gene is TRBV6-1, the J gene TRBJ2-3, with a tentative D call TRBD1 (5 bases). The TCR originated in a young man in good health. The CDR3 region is CASSTNSRGDTQYF. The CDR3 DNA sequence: TGTGCCAGCAGTACAAACAGTAGGGGCGATACGCAGTATTTT.